This TCR beta chain was obtained from a study of response to subunit inactivated influenza vaccine. TCRdb re-called the RT-PCR reads with MiXCR, one entry per CDR3 protein. The repertoire holds just over 300,000 distinct CDR3 sequences, with approximately 23% as singletons. With V trimmed by 1 base and J by 10 bases, 2 bases remained unmatched. Germline loops: CDR1 SGHDT, CDR2 YYEEEE. The length of the CDR3 is 12 residues. Worth noting for this clonotype: No antigen is known for it.

Findings and caveats of the study: It was suggested by the authors that few new T cells are recruited by each seasonal influenza vaccination.

Sequencing was performed on PBMCs from blood, taken roughly 20 months after vaccination. This sequence joins TRBV5-6 and TRBJ1-2; 9 bases match TRBD1. The sequence derives from a man aged 50-75 years who received an inactivated influenza vaccine. This CDR3 reads CASSLRDRDYTF. The CDR3 DNA reads as TGTGCCAGCAGCTTGCGGGACAGGGACTACACCTTC.